The clone carrying this T cell receptor beta chain was observed at least ten times. The antigen remains undetermined. This record belongs to a study of T-cell reconstitution after alpha-beta-depleted transplantation in children. As it was prepared, the TCRbeta library received unique molecular identifiers. TCRdb reprocessed the PCR reads via MiXCR and lists one record per CDR3 protein. The sample shows around 440,000 distinct CDR3 sequences, more than 9% of them seen only once. The germline gives CDR1 MNHEY, CDR2 SMNVEV (reference sequence). The CDR3 extends over 14 amino acids. V was clipped by 5 bases and J by 7 bases, with 18 bases between them. General study points: After transplant, at about two months, alpha-beta T cells were reportedly derived from several hundred expanded graft clones.

This chain uses TRBV27 with TRBJ2-7; perhaps TRBD2 as D (5 bases). The receptor's source is a child aged 2 to 9 with inherited bone marrow failure, due to receive a stem cell transplant. The material was PBMCs, obtained before TCRalphabeta/CD19-depleted stem cell transplant. The CDR3 DNA sequence: TGTGCCAGCAGTCCTACGGTTCGGCCGGGGGAGCAGTACTTC. Amino acid sequence: CASSPTVRPGEQYF.